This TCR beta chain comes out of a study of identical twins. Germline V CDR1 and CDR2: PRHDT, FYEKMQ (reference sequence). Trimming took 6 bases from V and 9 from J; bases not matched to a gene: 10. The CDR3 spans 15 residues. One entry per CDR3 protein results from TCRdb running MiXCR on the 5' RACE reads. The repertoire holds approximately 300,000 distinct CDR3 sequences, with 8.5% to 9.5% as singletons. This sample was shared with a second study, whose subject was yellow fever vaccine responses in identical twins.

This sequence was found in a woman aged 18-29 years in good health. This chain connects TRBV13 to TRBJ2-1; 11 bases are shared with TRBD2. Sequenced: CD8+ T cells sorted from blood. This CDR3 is CASRQTTSGSFEQFF. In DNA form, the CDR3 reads TGTGCCAGCAGACAGACCACTAGCGGGAGTTTTGAGCAGTTCTTC.